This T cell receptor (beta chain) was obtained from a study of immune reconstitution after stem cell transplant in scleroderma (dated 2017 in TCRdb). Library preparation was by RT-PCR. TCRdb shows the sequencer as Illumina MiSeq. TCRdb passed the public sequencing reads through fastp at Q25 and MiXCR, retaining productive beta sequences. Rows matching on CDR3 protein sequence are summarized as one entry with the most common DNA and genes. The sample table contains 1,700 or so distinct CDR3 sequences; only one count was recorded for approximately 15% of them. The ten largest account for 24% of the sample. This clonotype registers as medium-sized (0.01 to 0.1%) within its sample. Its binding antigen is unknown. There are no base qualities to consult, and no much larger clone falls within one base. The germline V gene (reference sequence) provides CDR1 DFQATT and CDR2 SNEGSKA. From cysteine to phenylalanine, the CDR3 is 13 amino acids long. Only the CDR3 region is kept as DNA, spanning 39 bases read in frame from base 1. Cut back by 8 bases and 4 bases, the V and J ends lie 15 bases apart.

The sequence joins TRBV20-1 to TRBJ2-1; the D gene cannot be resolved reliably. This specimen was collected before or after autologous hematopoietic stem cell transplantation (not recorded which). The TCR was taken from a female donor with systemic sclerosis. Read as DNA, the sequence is TGCAGTCCAGTGGTAGATCCATACAATGAGCAGTTCTTC. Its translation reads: CSPVVDPYNEQFF.